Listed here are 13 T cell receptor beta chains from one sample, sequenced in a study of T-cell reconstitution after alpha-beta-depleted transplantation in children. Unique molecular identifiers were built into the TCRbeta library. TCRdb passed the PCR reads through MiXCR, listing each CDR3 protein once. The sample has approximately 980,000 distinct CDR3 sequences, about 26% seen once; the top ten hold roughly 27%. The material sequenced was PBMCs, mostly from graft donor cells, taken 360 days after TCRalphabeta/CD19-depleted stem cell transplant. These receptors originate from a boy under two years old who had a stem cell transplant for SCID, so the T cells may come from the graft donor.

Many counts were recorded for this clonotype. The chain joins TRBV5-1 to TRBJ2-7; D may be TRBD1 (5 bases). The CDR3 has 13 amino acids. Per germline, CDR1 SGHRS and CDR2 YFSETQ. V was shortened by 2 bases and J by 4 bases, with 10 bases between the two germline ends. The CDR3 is CASSLGAAYEQYF. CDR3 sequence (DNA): TGCGCCAGCAGCTTAGGGGCCGCATACGAGCAGTACTTC.

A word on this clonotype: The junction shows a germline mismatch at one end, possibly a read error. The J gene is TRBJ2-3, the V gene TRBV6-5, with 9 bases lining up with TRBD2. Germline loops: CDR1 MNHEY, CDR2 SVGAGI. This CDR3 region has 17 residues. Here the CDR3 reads CASSYVLAGSSTHTQYF. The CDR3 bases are TGTGCCAGCAGTTACGTCCTAGCGGGGTCTAGCACACATACGCAGTATTTT.

CDR3 sequence (DNA): TGTGCCAGCACCAGCGATGCCGGTCAGCCCCAGCATTTT. This encodes CASTSDAGQPQHF. The rearrangement uses TRBV12-3 or TRBV12-4 and TRBJ1-5; D uncertain. V lost 7 bases to trimming and J lost 6 bases, with 13 bases between them. The CDR3 has 13 residues.

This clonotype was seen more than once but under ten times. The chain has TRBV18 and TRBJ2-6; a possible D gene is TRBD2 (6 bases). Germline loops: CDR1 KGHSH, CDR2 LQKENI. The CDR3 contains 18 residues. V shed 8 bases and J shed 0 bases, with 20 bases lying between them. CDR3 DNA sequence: TGTGCCAGCCCCCCGGAGGGAGTGGTGGCCTCTGGGGCCAACGTCCTGACTTTC. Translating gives CASPPEGVVASGANVLTF.

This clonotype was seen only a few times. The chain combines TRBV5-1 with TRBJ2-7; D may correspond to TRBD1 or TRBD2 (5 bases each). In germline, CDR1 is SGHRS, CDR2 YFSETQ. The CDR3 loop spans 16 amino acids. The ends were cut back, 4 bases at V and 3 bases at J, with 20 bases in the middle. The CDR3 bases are TGCGCCAGCAGCAAAGCCGGGACCCTCGTCGGCTACGAGCAGTACTTC. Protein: CASSKAGTLVGYEQYF.

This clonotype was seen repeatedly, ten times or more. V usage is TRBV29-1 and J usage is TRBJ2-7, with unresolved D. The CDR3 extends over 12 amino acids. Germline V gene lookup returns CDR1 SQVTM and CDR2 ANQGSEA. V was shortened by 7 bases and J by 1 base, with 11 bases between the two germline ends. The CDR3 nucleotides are TGCAGCGCCTGGGCCGGTTCCTACGAGCAGTACTTC. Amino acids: CSAWAGSYEQYF.

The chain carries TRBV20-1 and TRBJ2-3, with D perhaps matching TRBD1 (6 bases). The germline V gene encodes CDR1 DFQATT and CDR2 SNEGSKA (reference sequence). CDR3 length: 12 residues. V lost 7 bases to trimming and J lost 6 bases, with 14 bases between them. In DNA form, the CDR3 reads TGCAGTGTTCAGGGGTTGGGGGATACGCAGTATTTT. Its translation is CSVQGLGDTQYF.

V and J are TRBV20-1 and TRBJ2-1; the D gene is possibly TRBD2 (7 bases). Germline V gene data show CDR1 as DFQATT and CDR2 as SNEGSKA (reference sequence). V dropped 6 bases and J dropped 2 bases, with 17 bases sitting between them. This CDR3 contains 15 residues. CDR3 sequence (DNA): TGCAGTGCGACGCGGGGGCCCAACCCCTACAATGAGCAGTTCTTC. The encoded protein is CSATRGPNPYNEQFF.

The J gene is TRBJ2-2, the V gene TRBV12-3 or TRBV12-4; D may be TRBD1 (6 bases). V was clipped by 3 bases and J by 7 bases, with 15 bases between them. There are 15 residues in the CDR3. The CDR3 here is CASSFSNRGGGELFF. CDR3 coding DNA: TGTGCCAGCAGTTTCAGTAATCGAGGGGGCGGGGAGCTGTTTTTT.

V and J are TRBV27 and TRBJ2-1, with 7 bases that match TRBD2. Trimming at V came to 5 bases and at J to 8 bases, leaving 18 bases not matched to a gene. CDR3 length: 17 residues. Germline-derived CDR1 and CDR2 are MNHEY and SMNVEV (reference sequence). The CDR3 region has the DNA TGTGCCAGCAGTCCATGGGCGGGGGATTCGTCTTTCTATGAGCAGTTCTTC. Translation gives CASSPWAGDSSFYEQFF.

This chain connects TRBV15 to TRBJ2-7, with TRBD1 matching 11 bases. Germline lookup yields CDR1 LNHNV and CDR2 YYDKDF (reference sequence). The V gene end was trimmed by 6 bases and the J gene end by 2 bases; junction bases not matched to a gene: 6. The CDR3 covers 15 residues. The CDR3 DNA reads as TGTGCCACCAGTCGGGACAGGGGGGTTCCCTACGAGCAGTACTTC. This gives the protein CATSRDRGVPYEQYF. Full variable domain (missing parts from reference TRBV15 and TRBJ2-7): DAMVIQNPRYQVTQFGKPVTLSCSQTLNHNVMYWYQQKSSQAPKLLFHYYDKDFNNEADTPDNFQSRRPNTSFCFLDIRSPGLGDTAMYLCATSRDRGVPYEQYFGPGTRLTVT.

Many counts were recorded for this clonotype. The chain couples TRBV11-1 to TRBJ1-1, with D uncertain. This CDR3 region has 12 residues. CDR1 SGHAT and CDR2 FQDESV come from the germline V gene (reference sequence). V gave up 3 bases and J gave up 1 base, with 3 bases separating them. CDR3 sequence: CASSFRNTEAFF. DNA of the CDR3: TGTGCCAGCAGCTTCCGGAACACTGAAGCTTTCTTT.

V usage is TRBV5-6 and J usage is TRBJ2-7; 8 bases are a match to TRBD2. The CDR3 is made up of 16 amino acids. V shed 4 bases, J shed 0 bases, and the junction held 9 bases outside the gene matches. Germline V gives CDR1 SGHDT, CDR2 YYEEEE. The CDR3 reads CASSPPGGGSSYEQYF. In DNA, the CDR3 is TGTGCCAGCAGCCCCCCGGGGGGGGGTTCCTCCTACGAGCAGTACTTC.